This T cell receptor (beta chain) was identified during a study of blood T cells in healthy people across ages. Points from the study as a whole: Higher diversity, along with more naive CD4+ cells, distinguished long-lived donors from aged donors. TCR beta diversity per million T cells fell roughly linearly with age.

For every donor, a draw yielded 9.5 to 10 milliliters of peripheral blood. Every sample yielded at least 6 million isolated PBMCs. This CDR3 comprises 13 residues. CDR1 and CDR2 (germline): MNHNS, SASEGT. V was clipped by 6 bases and J by 6 bases; unmatched bases: 6. This clonotype has only a few counts. Its specificity is not known. For the second PCR, which ran for 7 to 11 cycles, a sample-barcoded 5' primer and a J-beta primer mix were used. TCRdb called the 5' RACE reads again in MiXCR, with one record for every CDR3 protein. The sample includes 700,000 to 1,000,000 distinct CDR3 sequences, roughly 44% of them seen just once.

The sample consisted of blood. This clonotype originated in a man in his sixties in good health. The rearrangement links TRBV6-1 to TRBJ2-3; 7 bases fit TRBD2. The CDR3 spells CASRTDGGDTQYF. The CDR3 DNA reads TGTGCCAGCAGAACCGACGGGGGGGATACGCAGTATTTT.